Shown below are 8 T cell receptor beta chains from a single sample sequenced in a study of CD8+CD57+ T cells in acquired aplastic anemia. The study profiled TCR beta VDJ and CDR3 using genomic DNA as template. TCRdb itself ran the reads through MiXCR, one entry per CDR3 protein. The sample records under 200,000 distinct CDR3 sequences, around half being singletons. Flow cytometry had shown expanded CD8+CD57+ cells in the patients chosen for sequencing. Sequenced: sorted CD4+, CD8+, or CD8+CD57+ T cells (not recorded which) from PBMCs. These TCRs come from a human donor with aplastic anemia.

This clonotype was counted many times. The chain recombines TRBV11-2 with TRBJ2-5; 9 bases match TRBD2. The CDR3 spans 14 residues. J gave up 7 bases and V 7 bases, and 10 bases lay outside the gene matches. Looked up from germline, CDR1 is SGHAT and CDR2 is FQNNGV. CDR3 bases: TGTGCCAGCACCCAGGGGACTAGCTACGGGACCCAGTACTTC. It encodes CASTQGTSYGTQYF.

This clonotype has at least ten counts. The rearrangement joins TRBV6-5 to TRBJ1-4, with TRBD1 matching 7 bases. Germline V gene data show CDR1 as MNHEY and CDR2 as SVGAGI. Losses at the gene ends were 0 bases for V and 8 bases for J; bases not matched to a gene: 3. The CDR3 is 14 amino acids. CDR3 in amino acids: CASSYSTGKEKLFF. The CDR3, as DNA: TGTGCCAGCAGTTACTCGACAGGGAAAGAAAAACTGTTTTTT.

This clonotype was seen ten or more times. The chain links TRBV7-9 to TRBJ1-6, with TRBD1 matching 10 bases. CDR1 is SEHNR, CDR2 FQNEAQ, per germline (reference sequence). The CDR3 sequence is 14 residues long. Trimming removed 6 bases from V and 7 bases from J; junction bases left unmatched: 3. CDR3 in DNA: TGTGCCAGCAGGAGGACAGGGGGGAATTCACCCCTCCACTTT. Protein: CASRRTGGNSPLHF.

The V gene is TRBV7-9, the J gene TRBJ2-7; D not resolved. There are 13 residues in the CDR3. Germline V gene sequence: CDR1 SEHNR, CDR2 FQNEAQ (reference sequence). V lost 8 bases, J lost 2 bases, and 13 bases lay in between. DNA of the CDR3: TGTGCCAGCGCCCCGGCCCCCCCCTACGAGCAGTACTTC. Amino acids: CASAPAPPYEQYF.

The chain uses TRBV20-1 and TRBJ2-5, with D possibly TRBD1 on 5 matching bases. From germline, CDR1 is DFQATT and CDR2 SNEGSKA (reference sequence). Trimming cost V 5 bases and J 3 bases, with 13 bases left between them. The CDR3 loop spans 13 amino acids. The CDR3 region has the DNA TGCAGTGCTTGGGGTCTAGGGGAAGAGACCCAGTACTTC. This gives the protein CSAWGLGEETQYF.

The table lists this clonotype with a count of one. The V call is TRBV9, the J call TRBJ1-2; 8 bases line up with TRBD1. The length of the CDR3 is 15 residues. Germline assignment: CDR1 SGDLS and CDR2 YYNGEE. The J segment lost 3 bases and the V segment lost 5 bases, leaving 9 bases of the junction unmatched. The CDR3, as DNA: TGTGCCAGCAGTGCTAGGACAGGGACTGACTATGGCTACACCTTC. Translation gives CASSARTGTDYGYTF.

This chain joins TRBV5-5 and TRBJ1-6, with D unresolved. The CDR3 has 16 amino acids. Germline V gene sequence: CDR1 SGHKS, CDR2 YYEKEE (reference sequence). With 0 bases removed from V and 0 bases from J, the gap between germline ends came to 7 bases. The CDR3 bases are TGTGCCAGCAGCTTGGGTGTCAGCTCCTATAATTCACCCCTCCACTTT. Residues: CASSLGVSSYNSPLHF.

The chain is built from TRBV11-1 and TRBJ2-2; 10 bases fit TRBD2. This CDR3 has 16 amino acids. V shed 6 bases, J shed 2 bases, and the junction held 6 bases outside the gene matches. Germline CDR1 and CDR2: SGHAT and FQDESV (reference sequence). The CDR3 region has the DNA TGTGCCAGCAGTCCGAGCGGGGGGGCTAACACCGGGGAGCTGTTTTTT. Amino acids: CASSPSGGANTGELFF.